A single TCR beta chain is shown here with its context. The sample is drawn from a study of shared clonotypes between healthy human individuals. Trimming removed 6 bases from V and 0 bases from J, with 11 bases in between. Germline lookup yields CDR1 SNHLY and CDR2 FYNNEI. This CDR3 region has 14 residues. The data were produced by immunoSEQ multiplex PCR, yet TCRdb's version contains in-frame clones alone and is incomplete. Among roughly 2,500,000 clones listed, more than 85% were seen once. The clonotype was recovered from a man aged 18-30 years in good health. Some clones in this sample may be carry-over from other donors' samples. The chain recombines TRBV2 with TRBJ2-5, with D unclear. The sequencing input was naive CD4+ T cells from PBMCs. Subset meaning: CD45RA+ positively selected. The CDR3 sequence: CASRGSRYQETQYF. CDR3 bases: TGTGCCAGCAGGGGCAGCCGGTACCAAGAGACCCAGTACTTC. Full variable domain (outside the CDR3, taken from reference TRBV2 and TRBJ2-5): EPEVTQTPSHQVTQMGQEVILRCVPISNHLYFYWYRQILGQKVEFLVSFYNNEISEKSEIFDDQFSVERPDGSNFTLKIRSTKLEDSAMYFCASRGSRYQETQYFGPGTRLLVL.